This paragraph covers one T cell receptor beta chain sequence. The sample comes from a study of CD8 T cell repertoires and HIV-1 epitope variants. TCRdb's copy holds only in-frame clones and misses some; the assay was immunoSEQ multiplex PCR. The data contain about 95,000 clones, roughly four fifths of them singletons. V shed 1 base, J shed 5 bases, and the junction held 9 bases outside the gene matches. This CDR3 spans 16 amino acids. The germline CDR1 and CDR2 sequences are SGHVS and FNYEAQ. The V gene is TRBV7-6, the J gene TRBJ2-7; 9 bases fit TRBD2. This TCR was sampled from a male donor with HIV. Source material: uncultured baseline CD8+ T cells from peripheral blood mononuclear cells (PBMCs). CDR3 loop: CASSLGAGGRRDEQYF. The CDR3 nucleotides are TGTGCCAGCAGCTTAGGAGCGGGAGGCCGTCGAGACGAGCAGTACTTC.